One TCR beta chain is described in this entry. The sample comes from a study of blood T cell repertoires in COVID-19. Sequencing was performed with immunoSEQ multiplex PCR; in TCRdb, only in-frame clones are kept and a portion is missing. This sample has some 160,000 clones, with 60% to 80% found just once. The CDR3 extends over 15 amino acids. With 8 bases removed from V and 0 bases from J, the gap between germline ends came to 14 bases. CDR1 is LNHDA, CDR2 SQIVND, per germline (reference sequence). The chain is built from TRBV19 and TRBJ2-1, with D perhaps TRBD2 (5 bases). Source material: peripheral blood. This receptor was identified in a man over 45 with active or convalescent COVID-19. This CDR3 is CASSERLSSYNEQFF. The CDR3 DNA sequence: TGTGCCAGTTCCGAGCGGTTGAGCTCCTACAATGAGCAGTTCTTC.